One sample yielded the 30 T cell receptor beta chains listed below, sequenced in a study of regulatory T cells in long-lasting Graves disease. Building of the TCR beta libraries involved iRepertoire HTBI primers and Arm-PCR of CDR3 regions. TCRdb redid the calling of the multiplex PCR reads with MiXCR, one entry per CDR3 protein. The sample shows 500,000 to 700,000 distinct CDR3 sequences, about 16% of them seen only once. The time point is: newly diagnosed GD, antithyroid drugs for less than 3 months. PBMC-derived RNA was used for the TCR library. These data were likewise used in another study, on T cells in Graves' hyperthyroidism and ophthalmopathy.

The sequenced sample was peripheral blood mononuclear cells (PBMCs), obtained at new diagnosis, from a patient treated with antithyroid drugs. These receptor sequences come from a woman younger than 45 with Graves disease.

The J gene is TRBJ2-2, the V gene TRBV7-3; D call uncertain. This CDR3 spans 14 amino acids. The germline V gene encodes CDR1 SGHTA and CDR2 FQGTGA. V was clipped by 5 bases and J by 1 base, with 8 bases between them. The CDR3, as DNA: TGTGCCAGCAGCCCACAGAAGAACACCGGGGAGCTGTTTTTT. Protein product: CASSPQKNTGELFF.

The chain carries TRBV6-1 and TRBJ2-5; 7 nucleotides match TRBD1. The length of the CDR3 is 14 residues. Trimming removed 7 bases from V and 5 bases from J; junction bases left unmatched: 10. From germline, CDR1 is MNHNS and CDR2 SASEGT. The CDR3 protein is CASTKQGSSETQYF. The DNA of the CDR3 is TGTGCCAGCACTAAACAGGGGTCAAGTGAGACCCAGTACTTC.

V and J are TRBV7-9 and TRBJ1-4, with D perhaps matching TRBD1 (6 bases). This CDR3 is built from 19 residues. Trimming stripped 1 base from V and 0 bases from J, with 18 bases between. The V gene's germline CDR1 is SEHNR and CDR2 FQNEAQ (reference sequence). The CDR3 bases are TGTGCCAGCAGCTTAGTAGTTGGGGACATACACCCAACTAATGAAAAACTGTTTTTT. Encoded protein: CASSLVVGDIHPTNEKLFF.

The rearrangement uses TRBV19 and TRBJ2-7; D remains ambiguous. The V end lost 11 bases, the J end lost 4 bases, and 18 bases lay between the germline ends. CDR3 length: 13 residues. Germline CDR1 LNHDA, CDR2 SQIVND (reference sequence). This chain's CDR3 is CAGSLRIGYEQYF. CDR3 DNA: TGTGCCGGTTCTTTGAGGATCGGGTACGAGCAGTACTTC. Based on the CDR3 plus reference TRBV19 and TRBJ2-7, the full variable domain is DGGITQSPKYLFRKEGQNVTLSCEQNLNHDAMYWYRQDPGQGLRLIYYSQIVNDFQKGDIAEGYSVSREKKESFPLTVTSAQKNPTAFYLCAGSLRIGYEQYFGPGTRLTVT.

This clonotype was seen repeatedly, ten times or more. The chain is built from TRBV7-3 and TRBJ2-1, with a weak D call TRBD2 (5 bases). This CDR3 has 15 residues. Germline V CDR1 and CDR2: SGHTA, FQGTGA. The germline V and J ends were trimmed by 4 bases and 6 bases, with 16 bases remaining between them. The CDR3 here is CASSWSREQGNEQFF. The CDR3 region has the DNA TGTGCCAGCAGCTGGTCGAGGGAGCAAGGCAATGAGCAGTTCTTC.

This clonotype showed up just once. The chain is built from TRBV4-1 and TRBJ1-5; no definite D call. Trimming left V 4 bases short and J 6 bases short, with 13 bases between. This CDR3 has 14 amino acids. Germline-derived CDR1 and CDR2 are MGHRA and YSYEKL. CDR3 in DNA: TGCGCCAGCAGCCGCTTCCATGTAGGTCAGCCCCAGCATTTT. Translating gives CASSRFHVGQPQHF.

This clonotype appeared many times. This rearrangement joins TRBV28 to TRBJ2-1; 12 bases map to TRBD2. Germline CDR1 is MDHEN and CDR2 is SYDVKM. Unmatched junction bases numbered 11, after V lost 4 bases and J lost 7 bases. The CDR3 is made up of 17 amino acids. CDR3: CASSSSGRDRHPNEQFF. CDR3 nucleotide sequence: TGTGCCAGCAGTTCTAGCGGGAGGGACAGGCACCCGAATGAGCAGTTCTTC. The variable domain in full, completed from reference TRBV28 and TRBJ2-1, reads DVKVTQSSRYLVKRTGEKVFLECVQDMDHENMFWYRQDPGLGLRLIYFSYDVKMKEKGDIPEGYSVSREKKERFSLILESASTNQTSMYLCASSSSGRDRHPNEQFFGPGTRLTVL.

This clonotype was seen ten or more times. The chain has TRBV28 and TRBJ2-4; D is possibly TRBD2 (6 bases). The V gene's germline CDR1 is MDHEN and CDR2 SYDVKM. V was cut by 7 bases and J by 2 bases, with 15 bases left in between. CDR3 length equals 15 residues. The CDR3 nucleotides are TGTGCCAGCACCCCCTACGGGGGATCCAAAAACATTCAGTACTTC. Amino acid sequence: CASTPYGGSKNIQYF.

This clonotype was seen repeatedly, ten times or more. J is TRBJ1-4 and V is TRBV11-1; no clear D. Trimming cost V 5 bases and J 12 bases, with 10 bases left between them. The CDR3 loop spans 11 amino acids. Per germline, CDR1 SGHAT and CDR2 FQDESV (reference sequence). The CDR3 DNA is TGTGCCAGCAGCCTTGACCGGGAACTGTTTTTT. Translating it yields CASSLDRELFF.

CDR3 DNA: TGTGCCAGCAGCCCAGGGGGACAGCGCAGCACAGATACGCAGTATTTT. This gives the protein CASSPGGQRSTDTQYF. The chain joins TRBV7-9 to TRBJ2-3, with 7 positions matching TRBD1. Germline CDR1 is SEHNR and CDR2 is FQNEAQ (reference sequence). The CDR3 runs 16 residues. The J segment lost 0 bases and the V segment lost 5 bases, leaving 8 bases of the junction unmatched.

This clonotype was observed many times. V is TRBV29-1 and J is TRBJ2-7; TRBD2 might be the D (6 bases). This CDR3 region has 14 residues. The germline gives CDR1 SQVTM, CDR2 ANQGSEA. With 5 bases removed from V and 7 bases from J, the gap between germline ends came to 21 bases. The CDR3 here is CSVKSTGTAGEQYF. As DNA, the CDR3 is TGCAGCGTTAAATCCACCGGGACGGCGGGGGAGCAGTACTTC.

Worth noting for this clonotype: An end of the junction does not agree with germline; a read error may underlie this. This chain links TRBV4-1 with TRBJ1-1; the D is unclear. Looked up from germline, CDR1 is MGHRA and CDR2 is YSYEKL. CDR3 length: 14 amino acids. The CDR3 loop is CAGSQRARNTEAFF. DNA for the CDR3: TGCGCCGGCAGCCAGAGGGCACGGAACACTGAAGCTTTCTTT.

This clonotype occurred many times. The chain uses TRBV12-3 or TRBV12-4 and TRBJ2-1; tentative D call: TRBD2 (5 bases). The CDR3 is made up of 15 amino acids. Between the trimmed V and J ends, which lost 5 bases and 9 bases, there was a span of 20 bases. CDR3: CASSPTSFPPGEQFF. CDR3 nucleotides: TGTGCCAGCAGTCCTACTAGTTTCCCGCCGGGTGAGCAGTTCTTC.

This clonotype was seen a few times. The chain uses TRBV5-1 and TRBJ2-2; 10 bases agree with TRBD2. The germline V gene has CDR1 SGHRS and CDR2 YFSETQ. Trimming cost V 4 bases and J 1 base; bases outside gene matches: 10. CDR3 length: 18 residues. The CDR3 sequence: CASSGGLTSGLNTGELFF. CDR3 nucleotide sequence: TGCGCCAGCAGCGGAGGCCTGACTAGCGGGCTGAACACCGGGGAGCTGTTTTTT.

The chain joins TRBV6-1 to TRBJ2-7; D may correspond to TRBD1 or TRBD2 (5 bases each). This CDR3 is 15 amino acids long. Between the trimmed V and J ends, which lost 7 bases and 9 bases, there was a span of 25 bases. Germline lookup yields CDR1 MNHNS and CDR2 SASEGT. CDR3 sequence reads: CASINVGTALRGQYF. The CDR3 DNA sequence: TGTGCCAGCATTAATGTGGGGACCGCCCTACGAGGGCAGTACTTC.

This clonotype was found a few times. CDR3 in amino acids: CASSEEGYNSPLHF. The CDR3, as DNA: TGTGCCAGCAGTGAGGAAGGCTATAATTCACCCCTCCACTTT. V is TRBV25-1 and J is TRBJ1-6; no clear D gene. The germline CDR1 and CDR2 sequences are MGHDK and SYGVNS. The V end was cut by 3 bases, the J end by 3 bases, with 6 bases between. The CDR3 consists of 14 residues. The full variable domain, rest sourced from reference TRBV25-1 and TRBJ1-6, is EADIYQTPRYLVIGTGKKITLECSQTMGHDKMYWYQQDPGMELHLIHYSYGVNSTEKGDLSSESTVSRIRTEHFPLTLESARPSHTSQYLCASSEEGYNSPLHFGNGTRLTVT.

On this clonotype: With a far larger clone one base away, a read error is the likely cause. The chain carries TRBV6-4 and TRBJ1-2; D is unclear. Trimming cost V 5 bases and J 6 bases, with 13 bases left between them. Germline CDR1 and CDR2: MRHNA and SNTAGT. This CDR3 contains 13 residues. CDR3 nucleotides: TGTGCCAGCAGTTACGGGAGCGGGGATGGCTACACCTTC. Amino acid sequence: CASSYGSGDGYTF.

This clonotype was counted ten times or more. The J gene is TRBJ2-3, the V gene TRBV20-1; D remains ambiguous. The CDR3 spans 13 residues. Germline values: CDR1 DFQATT, CDR2 SNEGSKA (reference sequence). The V and J ends lost 6 bases and 4 bases respectively, with 14 bases between them. Here the CDR3 reads CSANPMNPDTQYF. For the CDR3, the DNA is TGCAGTGCCAACCCGATGAACCCAGATACGCAGTATTTT.

The chain is built from TRBV28 and TRBJ2-7; maybe TRBD1 (6 bases). Germline lookup yields CDR1 MDHEN and CDR2 SYDVKM. The CDR3 is 13 residues long. Trimming took off 6 bases at V and 3 bases at J, with 12 bases between the two ends. The CDR3 DNA reads as TGTGCCAGCAGCCCGGACAGCCTCTACGAGCAGTACTTC. Its protein is CASSPDSLYEQYF.

This clonotype was counted ten times or more. The rearrangement uses TRBV6-9 and TRBJ2-7; 8 positions agree with TRBD1. The junction had 12 bases not matched to a gene; V was cut back by 4 bases and J by 1 base. CDR1 and CDR2 from the germline V gene are MNHGY and SVAAGI. The CDR3 is 17 amino acids. CDR3 DNA: TGTGCCAGCAGTTCCTTCATCCCCGGGACAGGATCCTACGAGCAGTACTTC. It codes for CASSSFIPGTGSYEQYF.

There are a few counts of this clonotype. The J gene is TRBJ1-6, the V gene TRBV7-2; tentatively, D is TRBD1 (5 bases). This CDR3 spans 15 amino acids. Germline loops: CDR1 SGHTA, CDR2 FQGNSA. V was shortened by 1 base and J by 10 bases, with 14 bases between the two germline ends. Written as DNA, the CDR3 is TGTGCCAGCAGCTTAGTATGGACAAAGGTCTCACCCCTCCACTTT. Its translation: CASSLVWTKVSPLHF.

The DNA of the CDR3 is TGTGCCAGCAGTTTGGACAGGGTGGGACAGCAGTACTTC. It specifies CASSLDRVGQQYF. The chain combines TRBV28 with TRBJ2-7, with TRBD1 matching over 8 bases. Germline loops: CDR1 MDHEN, CDR2 SYDVKM. With V trimmed by 3 bases and J by 8 bases, 6 bases remained unmatched. The CDR3 is 13 amino acids. Looking up the rest from reference TRBV28 and TRBJ2-7 gives the full variable domain: DVKVTQSSRYLVKRTGEKVFLECVQDMDHENMFWYRQDPGLGLRLIYFSYDVKMKEKGDIPEGYSVSREKKERFSLILESASTNQTSMYLCASSLDRVGQQYFGPGTRLTVT.

This clonotype was seen a handful of times. V gene TRBV28 combines with J gene TRBJ2-2; 7 nucleotides match TRBD1. The length of the CDR3 is 15 residues. Germline assignment: CDR1 MDHEN and CDR2 SYDVKM. J lost 3 bases, V lost 7 bases, and 8 bases had no gene match. CDR3 protein: CASTADRDYTGELFF. The CDR3 nucleotides read TGTGCCAGCACCGCAGACAGGGATTACACCGGGGAGCTGTTTTTT.

This chain uses TRBV30 with TRBJ1-5; D is ambiguous. Germline V gene sequence: CDR1 GTSNPN, CDR2 SVGIG (reference sequence). CDR3 size: 11 residues. V lost 2 bases and J 13 bases, leaving 12 bases between the germline ends. The CDR3 region has the DNA TGTGCCTGGAGTATTGGGAACCTACAGCATTTT. This gives the protein CAWSIGNLQHF. The full variable domain, its missing parts supplied by reference TRBV30 and TRBJ1-5, is SQTIHQWPATLVQPVGSPLSLECTVEGTSNPNLYWYRQAAGRGLQLLFYSVGIGQISSEVPQNLSASRPQDRQFILSSKKLLLSDSGFYLCAWSIGNLQHFGDGTRLSIL.

This clonotype was seen ten or more times. This CDR3 reads CASSLGQGRNTEAFF. The CDR3 region has the DNA TGCGCCAGCAGCCTAGGACAGGGGCGGAACACTGAAGCTTTCTTT. The chain uses TRBV5-1 and TRBJ1-1; TRBD1 agrees at 9 bases. This CDR3 spans 15 amino acids. CDR1 is SGHRS and CDR2 is YFSETQ in the germline V gene. Germline trimming cut 4 bases from V and 1 base from J; bases unmatched to any gene: 5.

Written as DNA, the CDR3 is TGTGCCAGCAGCGTGACGGGACTAGCGGCTTACAATGAGCAGTTCTTC. Translation gives CASSVTGLAAYNEQFF. This chain uses TRBV7-2 with TRBJ2-1; 11 bases are shared with TRBD2. CDR3 length: 16 residues. Trimming at V came to 5 bases and at J to 4 bases, leaving 7 bases not matched to a gene. Germline V CDR1 and CDR2: SGHTA, FQGNSA.

This chain connects TRBV27 to TRBJ2-7; 8 nucleotides agree with TRBD1. The CDR3 sequence is 14 residues long. Trimming took 0 bases from V and 2 from J; bases not matched to a gene: 0. CDR1 is MNHEY and CDR2 is SMNVEV in the germline V gene (reference sequence). This CDR3 is CASSLSDRAYEQYF. CDR3 sequence (DNA): TGTGCCAGCAGTTTATCGGACAGGGCCTACGAGCAGTACTTC.

V gene TRBV29-1 combines with J gene TRBJ2-7; 13 bases are a match to TRBD2. The ends lost 6 bases at V and 0 bases at J; junction bases unmatched: 2. Germline V CDR1 and CDR2: SQVTM, ANQGSEA. The CDR3 is 14 residues long. The CDR3 is CSVGTSGDSYEQYF. CDR3 DNA: TGCAGCGTCGGGACTAGCGGGGACTCCTACGAGCAGTACTTC.

This clonotype was picked up a small number of times. This chain connects TRBV28 to TRBJ1-2; D is ambiguous. Germline CDR1 is MDHEN and CDR2 is SYDVKM. V was cut by 3 bases and J by 7 bases, with 18 bases left in between. The CDR3 contains 15 residues. The CDR3 loop reads CASSFRSRVFLGYTF. The CDR3 nucleotides read TGTGCCAGCAGTTTTAGGTCCCGGGTTTTCCTTGGCTACACCTTC.

This clonotype was observed many times. The genes are TRBV11-2 and TRBJ2-5; TRBD1 matches at 7 bases. This CDR3 is built from 14 residues. V dropped 5 bases and J dropped 5; count of bases not matched to a gene: 8. Germline-derived CDR1 and CDR2 are SGHAT and FQNNGV. The CDR3 spells CASSPGTVGETQYF. CDR3 DNA: TGTGCCAGCAGCCCCGGGACAGTAGGGGAGACCCAGTACTTC.